The next 16 T cell receptor beta chains were all read from a single sample in a study of blood T cells in healthy people across ages. Together with a sample-barcoded 5' primer, a J-beta primer mix was included in a second PCR lasting roughly 6 to 12 cycles. TCRdb processed the 5' RACE reads anew with MiXCR; each CDR3 protein has one entry. In the table there are roughly 730,000 distinct CDR3 sequences, roughly 56% of which are singletons. Sequencing used blood. These receptors all stem from a man aged 40-49 years in good health.

This clonotype was counted a few times. CDR3 protein: CASSLKVQETQYF. CDR3 bases: TGTGCCAGCAGCTTAAAAGTCCAAGAGACCCAGTACTTC. V gene TRBV7-2 combines with J gene TRBJ2-5, with D unclear. Germline lookup yields CDR1 SGHTA and CDR2 FQGNSA. The V end lost 2 bases, the J end lost 1 base, and 5 bases lay between the germline ends. The CDR3 is made up of 13 amino acids.

The chain links TRBV14 to TRBJ2-3; D is uncertain. V lost 4 bases to trimming and J lost 4 bases, with 15 bases between them. Per the germline V gene, CDR1 is SGHDN and CDR2 is FVKESK. This CDR3 has 15 residues. CDR3 sequence (DNA): TGTGCCAGCAGCCCAACTTGGTTTAGTGCAGATACGCAGTATTTT. Translation: CASSPTWFSADTQYF.

The chain recombines TRBV5-1 with TRBJ1-6; 9 positions agree with TRBD1. CDR3 size: 15 residues. The V gene's germline CDR1 is SGHRS and CDR2 YFSETQ. J was trimmed by 9 bases and V by 2 bases; bases with no gene match: 6. In DNA form, the CDR3 reads TGCGCCAGCAGCTTACAGGGGGCTAATGGTTCACCCCTCCACTTT. Translated, it gives CASSLQGANGSPLHF.

This chain links TRBV5-5 with TRBJ2-4; D may be TRBD2 (5 bases). The J call may be faulty, since TRBJ2-5 better matches the DNA end. The CDR3 extends over 13 amino acids. Germline V gene sequence: CDR1 SGHKS, CDR2 YYEKEE (reference sequence). The CDR3 spells CASSWTLEETQYF. The CDR3 DNA sequence: TGTGCCAGCAGCTGGACTCTGGAAGAGACCCAGTACTTC.

The chain carries TRBV5-1 and TRBJ2-1; D is possibly TRBD1 (5 bases). The CDR3 is 13 amino acids. Deletions cut 2 bases from V and 9 bases from J, with 12 bases between. CDR1 SGHRS and CDR2 YFSETQ come from the germline V gene. Here the CDR3 reads CASSFPQGFEQFF. CDR3 sequence (DNA): TGCGCCAGCAGCTTCCCCCAGGGATTTGAGCAGTTCTTC.

The V call is TRBV5-5, the J call TRBJ2-7, with a possible D match to TRBD2 (5 bases). This CDR3 has 15 amino acids. CDR1 and CDR2 (germline): SGHKS, YYEKEE (reference sequence). Trimming pared 0 bases from V and 3 bases from J, leaving 13 bases between. As DNA, the CDR3 is TGTGCCAGCAGCTTGGCCCCACACCGGGACTACGAGCAGTACTTC. It encodes CASSLAPHRDYEQYF.

The rearrangement links TRBV28 to TRBJ2-1; TRBD1 might be the D (6 bases). The J call may be wrong; the DNA end is better matched by TRBJ2-7. The CDR3 is 15 residues long. CDR1 and CDR2 from the germline V gene are MDHEN and SYDVKM. The CDR3 spells CASSKSGVVNNEQYF. For the CDR3, the DNA is TGTGCCAGCAGCAAATCAGGGGTGGTGAACAATGAGCAGTACTTC.

V usage is TRBV20-1 and J usage is TRBJ1-5; no reliable D call. Germline assignment: CDR1 DFQATT and CDR2 SNEGSKA (reference sequence). The CDR3 runs 14 residues. The germline V and J ends were trimmed by 6 bases and 6 bases, with 18 bases remaining between them. The CDR3 protein is CSARQVGVGQPQHF. The CDR3 DNA follows: TGCAGTGCCAGGCAGGTTGGGGTCGGTCAGCCCCAGCATTTT.

The V call is TRBV7-2, the J call TRBJ2-2, with 11 bases fitting TRBD2. The length of the CDR3 is 17 residues. CDR1 is SGHTA, CDR2 FQGNSA, per germline. Trimming removed 2 bases from V and 2 bases from J; junction bases left unmatched: 4. In DNA form, the CDR3 reads TGTGCCAGCAGCTTATCCCTAGCGGGAGGTAACACCGGGGAGCTGTTTTTT. Encoded protein: CASSLSLAGGNTGELFF.

The gene calls are TRBV6-5 and TRBJ2-3; D may be TRBD1 (5 bases). CDR3 size: 16 residues. The germline CDR1 and CDR2 sequences are MNHEY and SVGAGI. Between the trimmed V and J ends, which lost 0 bases and 2 bases, there was a span of 12 bases. In DNA form, the CDR3 reads TGTGCCAGCAGTTACTCAGGCGCAGGGATCACAGATACGCAGTATTTT. It encodes CASSYSGAGITDTQYF.

The CDR3 region is CASSVAGGLNEQFF. The DNA for the CDR3 is TGTGCCAGCAGCGTGGCGGGAGGGCTCAATGAGCAGTTCTTC. This chain links TRBV9 with TRBJ2-1; 9 positions agree with TRBD2. The junction had 3 bases not matched to a gene; V was cut back by 2 bases and J by 6 bases. Per germline, CDR1 SGDLS and CDR2 YYNGEE. The CDR3 spans 14 residues.

The gene calls are TRBV4-3 and TRBJ2-7; D tentatively reads TRBD1 or TRBD2 (5 bases each). Trimming took 0 bases from V and 3 from J, leaving 12 bases between them. Germline CDR1 is LGHNA and CDR2 is YSLEER. This CDR3 comprises 15 residues. CDR3 coding DNA: TGCGCCAGCAGCCAAGATCTGGGACGGGTCTACGAGCAGTACTTC. Protein product: CASSQDLGRVYEQYF.

This chain's CDR3 is CASSLMAEETQYF. The CDR3 coding sequence is TGCGCCAGCAGCTTGATGGCAGAAGAGACCCAGTACTTC. V and J are TRBV5-1 and TRBJ2-5; D call uncertain. Germline V gene lookup returns CDR1 SGHRS and CDR2 YFSETQ. There are 13 residues in the CDR3. V lost 1 base and J 3 bases, leaving 7 bases between the germline ends. The variable domain in full, with the rest retrieved from reference TRBV5-1 and TRBJ2-5, is KAGVTQTPRYLIKTRGQQVTLSCSPISGHRSVSWYQQTPGQGLQFLFEYFSETQRNKGNFPGRFSGRQFSNSRSEMNVSTLELGDSALYLCASSLMAEETQYFGPGTRLLVL.

Comment on this clonotype: A much larger clonotype is one base distant, so this may be a read error. The DNA of the CDR3 is TGCGCCAGCAGCCGACCGGGACAGGGGGCTGTTGAGCAGTACTTC. This sequence encodes CASSRPGQGAVEQYF. The V gene is TRBV4-1, the J gene TRBJ2-4; 12 positions match TRBD1. Germline CDR1 is MGHRA and CDR2 is YSYEKL. V was clipped by 4 bases and J by 13 bases; unmatched bases: 11. This CDR3 spans 15 amino acids.

V gene TRBV6-2 or TRBV6-3 combines with J gene TRBJ2-1; 9 nucleotides match TRBD2. The CDR3 length is 16 residues. With V trimmed by 4 bases and J by 7 bases, 11 bases remained unmatched. Germline loops: CDR1 MNHEY, CDR2 SVGEGT. The CDR3 nucleotides are TGTGCCAGCAGTTTCACCTCCGGGACTAGCTATAATGAGCAGTTCTTC. Its protein product is CASSFTSGTSYNEQFF.

V gene TRBV9 combines with J gene TRBJ2-6; 11 nucleotides align to TRBD2. Trimming took 3 bases from V and 0 from J; bases not matched to a gene: 8. Looked up from germline, CDR1 is SGDLS and CDR2 is YYNGEE. The CDR3 contains 19 residues. The CDR3 sequence: CASSADRLAGSSGANVLTF. DNA of the CDR3: TGTGCCAGCAGCGCAGACCGACTAGCGGGAAGCTCTGGGGCCAACGTCCTGACTTTC.